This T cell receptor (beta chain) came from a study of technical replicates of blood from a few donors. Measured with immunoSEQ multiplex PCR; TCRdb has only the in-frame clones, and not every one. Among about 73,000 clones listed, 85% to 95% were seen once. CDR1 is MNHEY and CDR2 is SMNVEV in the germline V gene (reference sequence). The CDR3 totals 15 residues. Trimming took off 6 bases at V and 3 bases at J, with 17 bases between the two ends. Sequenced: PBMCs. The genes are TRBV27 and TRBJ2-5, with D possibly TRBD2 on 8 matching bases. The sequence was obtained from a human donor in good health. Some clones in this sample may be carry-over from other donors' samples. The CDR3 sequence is CASRERQGLEETQYF. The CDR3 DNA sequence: TGTGCCAGCAGGGAACGACAGGGACTAGAAGAGACCCAGTACTTC.